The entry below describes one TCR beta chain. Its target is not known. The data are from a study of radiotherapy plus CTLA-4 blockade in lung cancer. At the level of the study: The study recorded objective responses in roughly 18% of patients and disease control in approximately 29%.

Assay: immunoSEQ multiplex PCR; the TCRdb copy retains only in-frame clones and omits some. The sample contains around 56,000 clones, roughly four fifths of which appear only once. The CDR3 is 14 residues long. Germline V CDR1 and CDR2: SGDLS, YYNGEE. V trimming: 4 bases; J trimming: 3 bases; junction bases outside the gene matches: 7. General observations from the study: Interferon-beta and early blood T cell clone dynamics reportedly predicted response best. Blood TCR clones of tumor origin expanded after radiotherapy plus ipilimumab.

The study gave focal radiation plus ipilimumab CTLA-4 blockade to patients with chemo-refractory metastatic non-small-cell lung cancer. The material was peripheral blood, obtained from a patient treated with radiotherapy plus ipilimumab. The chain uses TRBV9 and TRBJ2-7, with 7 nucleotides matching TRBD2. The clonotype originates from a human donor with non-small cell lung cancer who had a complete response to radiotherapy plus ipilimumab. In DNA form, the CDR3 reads TGTGCCAGCAGCCCCGGGGCTAGCGGCTACGAGCAGTACGTC. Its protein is CASSPGASGYEQYV.